The text below deals with one TCR beta chain. This clonotype came up a few times. Its antigen is not yet known. No base quality values were provided; no much bigger clone lies one nucleotide off. This sample stems from a study of T cells in Graves' hyperthyroidism and ophthalmopathy (dated by TCRdb to the late 2010s). Broadly, across the study: A discovery cohort of about 96 patients, about 43 with Graves' ophthalmopathy and over 55 with stable Graves' hyperthyroidism, was used to find distinguishing TCR V-J signatures. Prospective prediction of ophthalmopathy was tested in an independent validation cohort of 18 to 20 hyperthyroidism patients and some 17 patients who later progressed to ophthalmopathy. The 100 discovery patients were divided at random into training and test sets in a 7:3 ratio. In addition, the study compared T-cell repertoires in thyroid tissue and in blood from a handful of Graves' hyperthyroidism patients. Following sampling, methimazole starting at 30 mg daily was given to hyperthyroidism patients, and high-dose intravenous methylprednisolone was given to ophthalmopathy patients. According to the paper, TCR Vbeta CDR3 sequencing was carried out on approximately 140 peripheral blood samples, which came from under 50 ophthalmopathy, around 74 hyperthyroidism and approximately 17 progressor patients. The full study reports these points: Sample size was not statistically predetermined, and blinding of investigators to group allocation was not performed. Ophthalmopathy was separated from stable hyperthyroidism by a 13 V-J signature model, with just over 85% sensitivity and about 81% specificity obtained in cross-validation and 80%/75% obtained in testing. Most expanded thyroid clonotypes (frequency above 0.001) were also detected in blood, a finding suggesting that blood repertoires may reflect thyroid immune responses. In validation, progression to ophthalmopathy was predicted by the model with nearly 71% sensitivity and approximately 78% specificity, a median of around 5.9 months before onset.

The TCR beta CDR3 regions were amplified from the RNA transcripts. The TCR CDR3 was subjected to a first round of RT-PCR using the HTBI primer set and the Qiagen OneStep RT-PCR kit. The libraries were constructed in a second round of multiplex PCR and then size-selected and purified. Libraries were sequenced paired-end with 100 bp reads on an Illumina HiSeq2000. Concerning the study's data processing: Raw data were processed with SOAPnuke, discarding reads with adapters, uncalled bases, mean Phred below 15, or no exact constant-primer or identifier match. COPE v1.2.5 was used to merge the high-quality paired reads, and each unique nucleotide sequence was defined as a clonotype. Clonotypes were aligned to IMGT TRBV, TRBD and TRBJ reference segments using MiTCR v1.1. Analysis was restricted to V-J combinations with a frequency above 0.0001, which covered roughly 99% of repertoires. A TCS score was defined as the ratio of F50 (clonal expansion) to E x V (chaos), with BLOSUM62-based TCRdist applied between CDR3 peptides within each V-J. Welch's t-statistics and random forest reduced around 510 V-J features to 10 to 15, which were used in a naive Bayes classifier (R e1071). Using fastp trimming at Q25 and MiXCR clonotype assembly, TCRdb reanalyzed the public sequencing data and kept in-frame beta chains. Rows matching on CDR3 protein sequence are summarized as one entry with the most common DNA and genes. TCRdb's processing, not the authors', yielded these V and J calls. The sample contains just over 550,000 distinct CDR3 sequences, approximately 44% of them found a single time. The leading ten clones occupy roughly 8.2% of the sample.

V ends up 5 bases short and J 7 bases short, with an unmatched junction base count of 13. The CDR3 starts with the cysteine, ends with the phenylalanine, and has 17 residues. The sequence is cut down to CDR3 DNA, 51 bases in frame from base 1. For CDR1 and CDR2, the germline V gene lists SGHTA and FQGNSA. Stable Graves' hyperthyroidism was defined as no progression to ophthalmopathy during 18 months of follow-up. Hyperthyroidism patients were aged 18 to 65 years and newly diagnosed, with disease duration of less than 2 months. Exclusion was applied to patients with uncontrolled infections, other autoimmune diseases, pregnancy or lactation. Diagnoses relied on clinical symptoms, serum thyroxine and TRAb, thyroid ultrasound and orbital computed tomography. Trizol reagent was used to extract total RNA, and RNA quality was then checked on an Agilent 2100 Bioanalyzer.

The rearrangement combines TRBV7-2 with TRBJ2-2; 10 bases in between match TRBD2. Input material: peripheral blood or thyroid tissue (not recorded which). The sequence was collected from a woman aged 18 to 35 with Graves' hyperthyroidism. Donor details come from another sample of the same person, matched by shared clones. The DNA reads as follows: TGTGCCAGCAGCCCCCTGGGGCTAGCGGGAGAGGGCGGGGAGCTGTTTTTT. Translated, this is CASSPLGLAGEGGELFF.